This T cell receptor (beta chain) was recovered during a study of control samples from healthy donors and cancer patients. This clone was seen just once. The protocol was immunoSEQ multiplex PCR, while the TCRdb copy is restricted to in-frame clones and leaves out a portion. Counted here are 50,000 to 55,000 clones, about nine tenths occurring once; the ten biggest clones make up 1.5% to 2%. The ends were cut back, 2 bases at V and 2 bases at J, with 1 base in the middle. The germline V gene has CDR1 KGHSH and CDR2 LQKENI. There are 11 residues in the CDR3. Material for sequencing was PBMCs. The source of this sequence is a man between 40 and 49 years old with colorectal cancer. The chain links TRBV18 to TRBJ2-7; D call uncertain. The CDR3 loop reads CASSPAYEQYF. As DNA, the CDR3 is TGTGCCAGCTCACCAGCCTACGAGCAGTACTTC.